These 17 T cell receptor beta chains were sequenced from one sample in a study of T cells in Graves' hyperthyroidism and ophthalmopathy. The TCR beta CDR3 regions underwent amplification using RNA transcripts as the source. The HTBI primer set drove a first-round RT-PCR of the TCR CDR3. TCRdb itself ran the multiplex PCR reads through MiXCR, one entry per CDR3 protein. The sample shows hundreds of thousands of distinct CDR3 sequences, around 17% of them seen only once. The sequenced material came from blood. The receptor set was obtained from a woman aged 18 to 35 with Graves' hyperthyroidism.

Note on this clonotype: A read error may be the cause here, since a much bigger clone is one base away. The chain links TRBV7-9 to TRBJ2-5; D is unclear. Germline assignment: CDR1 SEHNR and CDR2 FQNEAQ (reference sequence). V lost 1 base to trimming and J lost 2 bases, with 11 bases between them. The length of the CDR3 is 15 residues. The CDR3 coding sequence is TGTGCCAGCAGCTTAGGCGCGACACTGCAAGAGACCCAGTACTTC. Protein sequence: CASSLGATLQETQYF.

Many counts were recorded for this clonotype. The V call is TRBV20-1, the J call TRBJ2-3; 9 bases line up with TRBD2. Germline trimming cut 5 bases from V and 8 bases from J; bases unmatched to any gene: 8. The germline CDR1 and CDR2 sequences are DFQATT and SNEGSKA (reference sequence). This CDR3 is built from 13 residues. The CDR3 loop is CSAQGGGAFTQYF. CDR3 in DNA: TGCAGTGCTCAGGGCGGGGGGGCGTTTACGCAGTATTTT.

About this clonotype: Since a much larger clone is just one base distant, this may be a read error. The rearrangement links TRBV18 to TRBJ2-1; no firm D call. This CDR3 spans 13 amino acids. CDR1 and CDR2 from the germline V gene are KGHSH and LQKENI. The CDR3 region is CASPPTTTHEQFF. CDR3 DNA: TGTGCCAGCCCACCAACCACTACCCATGAGCAGTTCTTC.

The CDR3 sequence: CASGLPGGGGTGELFF. CDR3 in DNA: TGTGCCAGCGGACTGCCGGGGGGGGGGGGGACCGGGGAGCTGTTTTTT. The chain is built from TRBV12-3 or TRBV12-4 and TRBJ2-2; 8 positions match TRBD2. CDR3 length equals 16 residues. The ends lost 8 bases at V and 5 bases at J; junction bases unmatched: 13.

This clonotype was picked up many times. The CDR3 sequence is CSAFSGSMYEQYF. CDR3 in DNA: TGCAGTGCTTTTAGCGGGAGTATGTACGAGCAGTACTTC. V gene TRBV20-1 combines with J gene TRBJ2-7; 9 nucleotides line up with TRBD2. The CDR3 consists of 13 residues. Looked up from germline, CDR1 is DFQATT and CDR2 is SNEGSKA (reference sequence). The V segment lost 5 bases and the J segment 4 bases; nucleotides outside the gene matches: 6.

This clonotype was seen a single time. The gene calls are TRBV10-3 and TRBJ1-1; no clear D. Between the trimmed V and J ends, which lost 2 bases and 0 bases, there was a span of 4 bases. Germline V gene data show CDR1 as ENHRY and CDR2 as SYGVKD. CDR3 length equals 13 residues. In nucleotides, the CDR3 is TGTGCCATCAGTGAGGATATGAACACTGAAGCTTTCTTT. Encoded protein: CAISEDMNTEAFF.

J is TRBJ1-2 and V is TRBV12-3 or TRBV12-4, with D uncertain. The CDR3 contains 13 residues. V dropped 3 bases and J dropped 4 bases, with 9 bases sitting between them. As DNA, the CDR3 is TGTGCCAGCAGTTTCGCCGCCAGCTATGGCTACACCTTC. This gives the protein CASSFAASYGYTF.

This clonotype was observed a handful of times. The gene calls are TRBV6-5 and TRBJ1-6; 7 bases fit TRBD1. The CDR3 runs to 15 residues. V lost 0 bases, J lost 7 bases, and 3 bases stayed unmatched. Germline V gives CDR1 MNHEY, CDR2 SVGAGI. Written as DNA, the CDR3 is TGTGCCAGCAGTTACTCGTACAGGGGAAATTCACCCCTCCACTTT. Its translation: CASSYSYRGNSPLHF.

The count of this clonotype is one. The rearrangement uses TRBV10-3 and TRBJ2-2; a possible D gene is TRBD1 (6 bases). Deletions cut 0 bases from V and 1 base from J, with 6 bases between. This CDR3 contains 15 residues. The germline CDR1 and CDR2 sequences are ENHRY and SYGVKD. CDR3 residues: CAISESGQNTGELFF. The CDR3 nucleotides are TGTGCCATCAGTGAGTCGGGACAGAACACCGGGGAGCTGTTTTTT.

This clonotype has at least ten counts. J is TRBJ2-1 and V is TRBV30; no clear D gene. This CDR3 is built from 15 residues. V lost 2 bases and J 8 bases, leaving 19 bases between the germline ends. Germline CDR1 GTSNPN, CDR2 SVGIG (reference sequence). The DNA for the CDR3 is TGTGCCTGGAGTCATCGCGGATCCCAACGCGATGAGCAGTTCTTC. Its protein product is CAWSHRGSQRDEQFF.

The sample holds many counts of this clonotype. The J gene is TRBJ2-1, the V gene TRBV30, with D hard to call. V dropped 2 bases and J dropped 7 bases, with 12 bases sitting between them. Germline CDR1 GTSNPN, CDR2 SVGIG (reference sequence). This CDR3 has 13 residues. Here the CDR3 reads CAWSPNPRNEQFF. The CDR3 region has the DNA TGTGCCTGGAGTCCGAACCCGCGGAATGAGCAGTTCTTC.

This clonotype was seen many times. CDR3: CASSSQETEAFF. The CDR3 nucleotides are TGTGCCAGCTCGTCGCAAGAAACGGAAGCTTTCTTT. The rearrangement links TRBV18 to TRBJ1-1; D is unresolved. The CDR3 is 12 residues long. The germline V gene encodes CDR1 KGHSH and CDR2 LQKENI. The V and J ends lost 6 bases and 8 bases respectively, with 13 bases between them.

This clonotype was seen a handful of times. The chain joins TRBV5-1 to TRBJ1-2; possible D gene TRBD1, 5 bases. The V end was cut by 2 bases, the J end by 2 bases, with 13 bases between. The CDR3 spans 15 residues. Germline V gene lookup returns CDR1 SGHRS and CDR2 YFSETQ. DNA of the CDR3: TGCGCCAGCAGCTTAGGCAGGGAGAAGAACTATGGCTACACCTTC. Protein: CASSLGREKNYGYTF.

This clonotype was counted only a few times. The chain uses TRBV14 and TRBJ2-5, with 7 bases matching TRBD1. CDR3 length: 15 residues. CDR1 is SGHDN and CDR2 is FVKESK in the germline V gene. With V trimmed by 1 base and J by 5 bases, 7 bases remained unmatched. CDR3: CASSQATGVMETQYF. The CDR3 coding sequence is TGTGCCAGCAGCCAAGCTACAGGGGTAATGGAGACCCAGTACTTC.

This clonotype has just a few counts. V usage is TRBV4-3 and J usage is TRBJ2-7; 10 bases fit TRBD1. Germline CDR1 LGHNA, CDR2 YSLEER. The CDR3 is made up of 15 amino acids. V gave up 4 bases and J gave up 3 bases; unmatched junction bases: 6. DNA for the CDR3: TGCGCCAGCAGCCCTGGACAGGGGGTAAACTACGAGCAGTACTTC. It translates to CASSPGQGVNYEQYF.

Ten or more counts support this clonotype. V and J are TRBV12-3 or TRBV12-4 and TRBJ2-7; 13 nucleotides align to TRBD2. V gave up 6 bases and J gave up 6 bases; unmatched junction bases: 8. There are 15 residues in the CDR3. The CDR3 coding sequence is TGTGCCAGCAGGGGACTAGCGGGACGCGGCGGCGAGCAGTACTTC. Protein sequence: CASRGLAGRGGEQYF.

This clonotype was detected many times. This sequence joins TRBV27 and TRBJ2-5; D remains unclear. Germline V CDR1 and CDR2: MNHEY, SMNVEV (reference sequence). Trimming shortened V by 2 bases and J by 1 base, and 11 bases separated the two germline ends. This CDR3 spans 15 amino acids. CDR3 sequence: CASSLTRISQETQYF. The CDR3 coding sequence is TGTGCCAGCAGTTTAACCCGAATCTCCCAAGAGACCCAGTACTTC.